These 31 T cell receptor beta chains came from one sample sequenced in a study of T-cell reconstitution after alpha-beta-depleted transplantation in children. During its preparation, the TCRbeta library received unique molecular identifiers. MiXCR was run by TCRdb on the PCR reads, yielding one entry per CDR3 protein. The table lists a few hundred thousand distinct CDR3 sequences, around 8.9% of them singletons. The material was PBMCs from the stem cell graft donor, obtained from the stem cell graft. These receptors came from a human donor who donated a stem cell graft to a child with SCID.

This clonotype has just a few counts. This chain links TRBV12-3 or TRBV12-4 with TRBJ1-2; no clear D. The CDR3 contains 16 residues. Deletions cut 3 bases from V and 2 bases from J, with 16 bases between. The CDR3 protein is CASSFSYEGVNYGYTF. DNA of the CDR3: TGTGCCAGCAGTTTTTCGTACGAGGGTGTAAACTATGGCTACACCTTC.

This clonotype showed up many times. The rearrangement links TRBV5-1 to TRBJ2-1, with 10 positions matching TRBD2. The junction had 4 bases not matched to a gene; V was cut back by 4 bases and J by 3 bases. CDR1 SGHRS and CDR2 YFSETQ come from the germline V gene. There are 15 residues in the CDR3. CDR3 DNA sequence: TGCGCCAGCAGCATAGCGGGGGGAGACTACAATGAGCAGTTCTTC. The encoded protein is CASSIAGGDYNEQFF.

This clonotype was recorded a few times. The chain is built from TRBV7-2 and TRBJ2-7; possible D gene TRBD1, 6 bases. Trimming cost V 5 bases and J 4 bases, with 15 bases left between them. This CDR3 comprises 14 residues. Germline V gene data show CDR1 as SGHTA and CDR2 as FQGNSA. CDR3 sequence reads: CASSPSQGPYEQYF. In DNA form, the CDR3 reads TGTGCCAGCAGCCCCTCACAGGGTCCGTACGAGCAGTACTTC. The variable domain in full, completed from reference TRBV7-2 and TRBJ2-7, reads GAGVSQSPSNKVTEKGKDVELRCDPISGHTALYWYRQSLGQGLEFLIYFQGNSAPDKSGLPSDRFSAERTGGSVSTLTIQRTQQEDSAVYLCASSPSQGPYEQYFGPGTRLTVT.

The table lists this clonotype with many counts. The J gene is TRBJ2-5, the V gene TRBV20-1, with D maybe TRBD1 (6 bases). The V gene lost 6 bases and the J gene lost 3 bases, with 17 bases spanning the gap. Germline lookup yields CDR1 DFQATT and CDR2 SNEGSKA (reference sequence). CDR3 size: 14 residues. CDR3: CSATYRVREETQYF. In DNA form, the CDR3 reads TGCAGTGCCACCTACAGGGTGAGGGAAGAGACCCAGTACTTC.

Many counts were recorded for this clonotype. The rearrangement uses TRBV7-8 and TRBJ1-5; D gene uncertain. CDR3 length equals 12 residues. Germline CDR1 and CDR2: SGHVS and FQNEAQ. Between the trimmed V and J ends, which lost 4 bases and 5 bases, there was a span of 6 bases. CDR3 coding DNA: TGTGCCAGCAGCTACCTCCATCAGCCCCAGCATTTT. Translation gives CASSYLHQPQHF. Complete variable domain (other parts from reference TRBV7-8 and TRBJ1-5): GAGVSQSPRYKVAKRGQDVALRCDPISGHVSLFWYQQALGQGPEFLTYFQNEAQLDKSGLPSDRFFAERPEGSVSTLKIQRTQQEDSAVYLCASSYLHQPQHFGDGTRLSIL.

This clonotype occurred many times. V is TRBV20-1 and J is TRBJ2-3; no clear D gene. The CDR3 is made up of 10 amino acids. V lost 4 bases and J lost 5, with 4 bases in between. The germline V gene has CDR1 DFQATT and CDR2 SNEGSKA (reference sequence). The CDR3 loop is CSAIGDTQYF. CDR3 bases: TGCAGTGCTATAGGAGATACGCAGTATTTT.

J is TRBJ2-1 and V is TRBV9; D call uncertain. CDR3 length: 14 amino acids. Germline V gene sequence: CDR1 SGDLS, CDR2 YYNGEE. Deletions cut 1 base from V and 13 bases from J, with 18 bases between. In DNA, the CDR3 is TGTGCCAGCAGCGTATGGCCAGGATTGAATAGACAGTTCTTC. Translated, it gives CASSVWPGLNRQFF.

At least ten counts were recorded for this clonotype. This sequence joins TRBV5-1 and TRBJ2-3; TRBD2 is a possible D gene (5 bases). CDR3 length equals 14 residues. Trimming cost V 2 bases and J 1 base, with 8 bases left between them. From germline, CDR1 is SGHRS and CDR2 YFSETQ. CDR3 residues: CASSFAAGTDTQYF. The CDR3 DNA reads TGCGCCAGCAGCTTTGCAGCGGGCACAGATACGCAGTATTTT.

This clonotype was detected ten times or more. The chain couples TRBV18 to TRBJ1-5; D unclear. CDR1 is KGHSH and CDR2 is LQKENI in the germline V gene. With 2 bases removed from V and 1 base from J, the gap between germline ends came to 6 bases. There are 14 residues in the CDR3. The CDR3 bases are TGTGCCAGCTCACCAGGCAGGAGCAATCAGCCCCAGCATTTT. It encodes CASSPGRSNQPQHF. The whole variable domain, remainder taken from reference TRBV18 and TRBJ1-5, is NAGVMQNPRHLVRRRGQEARLRCSPMKGHSHVYWYRQLPEEGLKFMVYLQKENIIDESGMPKERFSAEFPKEGPSILRIQQVVRGDSAAYFCASSPGRSNQPQHFGDGTRLSIL.

This clonotype was counted ten times or more. This chain joins TRBV7-8 and TRBJ2-7, with TRBD2 as a possible D gene (6 bases). The CDR3 is 15 residues long. CDR1 and CDR2 (germline): SGHVS, FQNEAQ. The V gene lost 1 base and the J gene lost 2 bases, with 12 bases spanning the gap. The CDR3 DNA reads TGTGCCAGCAGCTTAGAGTCGGGAGTTACCTACGAGCAGTACTTC. This encodes CASSLESGVTYEQYF.

This clonotype was counted many times. This chain joins TRBV20-1 and TRBJ2-1; 10 bases fit TRBD2. From germline, CDR1 is DFQATT and CDR2 SNEGSKA (reference sequence). This CDR3 spans 14 amino acids. The junction had 6 bases not matched to a gene; V was cut back by 6 bases and J by 4 bases. For the CDR3, the DNA is TGCAGTGCGAGCGGGGGGGCCCGGTACAATGAGCAGTTCTTC. It specifies CSASGGARYNEQFF.

This clonotype showed up many times. The V call is TRBV20-1, the J call TRBJ2-5; possible D gene TRBD2, 6 bases. The CDR3 length is 12 residues. Germline V gene lookup returns CDR1 DFQATT and CDR2 SNEGSKA (reference sequence). The CDR3 sequence is CSAAGLMQTQYF. The CDR3 nucleotides read TGCAGCGCAGCGGGCCTCATGCAAACCCAGTACTTC.

The table lists this clonotype with many counts. The chain combines TRBV7-2 with TRBJ2-2; D gene uncertain. The CDR3 consists of 14 residues. Deletions cut 2 bases from V and 1 base from J, with 5 bases between. Germline CDR1 reads SGHTA; CDR2 reads FQGNSA. This CDR3 reads CASSLSRNTGELFF. The CDR3 DNA is TGTGCCAGCAGCTTATCGAGGAACACCGGGGAGCTGTTTTTT.

The table lists this clonotype with many counts. The rearrangement joins TRBV20-1 to TRBJ2-1; 8 bases match TRBD2. CDR3 length: 13 amino acids. The V gene end was trimmed by 5 bases and the J gene end by 3 bases; junction bases not matched to a gene: 3. CDR1 and CDR2 (germline): DFQATT, SNEGSKA (reference sequence). The DNA of the CDR3 is TGCAGTGCTCCCGGGACTAGCTACAATGAGCAGTTCTTC. Translation gives CSAPGTSYNEQFF.

At least ten counts were recorded for this clonotype. V and J are TRBV28 and TRBJ1-5; TRBD1 agrees at 7 bases. The CDR3 is 13 amino acids. Trimming removed 6 bases from V and 7 bases from J; junction bases left unmatched: 6. Germline V lookup: CDR1 MDHEN, CDR2 SYDVKM. The DNA of the CDR3 is TGTGCCAGCAGGTTGACAGGGAGCCAGCCCCAGCATTTT. Translated: CASRLTGSQPQHF.

In this sample, this clonotype turned up many times. This chain links TRBV2 with TRBJ1-6; possibly TRBD1 for D (5 bases). Trimming left V 2 bases short and J 10 bases short, with 15 bases between. Germline V gives CDR1 SNHLY, CDR2 FYNNEI. This CDR3 has 15 amino acids. The CDR3 loop reads CASSEQGDPGSPLHF. The CDR3 coding sequence is TGTGCCAGCAGTGAACAGGGAGACCCGGGGTCACCCCTCCACTTT.

This clonotype was seen a handful of times. The chain recombines TRBV7-9 with TRBJ2-3, with D perhaps matching TRBD1 or TRBD2 (5 bases each). This CDR3 has 16 residues. V was clipped by 5 bases and J by 0 bases, with 15 bases between them. Germline values: CDR1 SEHNR, CDR2 FQNEAQ (reference sequence). CDR3 sequence reads: CASSPTYGGSTDTQYF. In DNA form, the CDR3 reads TGTGCCAGCAGCCCGACGTATGGGGGTAGCACAGATACGCAGTATTTT.

This clonotype occurred many times. The chain links TRBV2 to TRBJ1-1; 8 positions agree with TRBD1. Trimming at V came to 4 bases and at J to 7 bases, leaving 11 bases not matched to a gene. Germline CDR1 is SNHLY and CDR2 is FYNNEI. This CDR3 is built from 15 residues. The CDR3 sequence: CASSGGVPGTGEAFF. DNA for the CDR3: TGTGCCAGCAGTGGCGGAGTCCCTGGGACAGGTGAAGCTTTCTTT.

This clonotype came up a few times. This chain connects TRBV20-1 to TRBJ2-1; no firm D call. Trimming took off 4 bases at V and 0 bases at J, with 13 bases between the two ends. The germline V gene encodes CDR1 DFQATT and CDR2 SNEGSKA (reference sequence). The CDR3 spans 15 residues. The CDR3 loop reads CSAIGSPSSYNEQFF. The CDR3 nucleotides are TGCAGTGCTATCGGATCACCGAGCTCCTACAATGAGCAGTTCTTC.

This clonotype appeared many times. The chain combines TRBV20-1 with TRBJ2-3; 7 bases align to TRBD1. Germline V CDR1 and CDR2: DFQATT, SNEGSKA (reference sequence). This CDR3 has 14 residues. Trimming removed 7 bases from V and 2 bases from J; junction bases left unmatched: 9. The CDR3 region is CSGKSGGNTDTQYF. CDR3 bases: TGCAGTGGTAAATCAGGGGGAAACACAGATACGCAGTATTTT.

This chain joins TRBV20-1 and TRBJ2-1, with 7 bases lining up with TRBD1. CDR3 length: 14 residues. Germline V gives CDR1 DFQATT, CDR2 SNEGSKA (reference sequence). Trimming at V came to 3 bases and at J to 3 bases, leaving 5 bases not matched to a gene. The DNA for the CDR3 is TGCAGTGCTAGGGACGGACAGGTCTACAATGAGCAGTTCTTC. Amino acid sequence: CSARDGQVYNEQFF.

This clonotype was detected ten times or more. The chain has TRBV5-5 and TRBJ2-5; possible D gene TRBD2, 6 bases. CDR1 is SGHKS and CDR2 is YYEKEE in the germline V gene (reference sequence). V was trimmed by 4 bases and J by 2 bases, leaving 15 bases between them. The CDR3 has 15 amino acids. In DNA, the CDR3 is TGTGCCAGCAGCGCGGGACCTCTTAAACAAGAGACCCAGTACTTC. Translated, it gives CASSAGPLKQETQYF.

The sample holds a few counts of this clonotype. The chain recombines TRBV20-1 with TRBJ2-2; 10 bases align to TRBD2. After removal of 6 bases from V and 5 bases from J, the junction contained 9 bases not matched to a gene. CDR3 size: 15 residues. CDR1 DFQATT and CDR2 SNEGSKA come from the germline V gene (reference sequence). CDR3 residues: CSARSGGAETGELFF. The CDR3 DNA reads TGCAGTGCCCGCAGCGGGGGGGCCGAGACCGGGGAGCTGTTTTTT.

Ten or more counts support this clonotype. The chain carries TRBV25-1 and TRBJ1-6, with 11 bases identical to TRBD1. CDR1 is MGHDK and CDR2 is SYGVNS in the germline V gene. The CDR3 is 16 residues long. The V gene end was trimmed by 8 bases and the J gene end by 0 bases; junction bases not matched to a gene: 3. CDR3 in amino acids: CASRGQGASYNSPLHF. In DNA, the CDR3 is TGTGCCAGCCGCGGACAGGGGGCCTCCTATAATTCACCCCTCCACTTT.

This clonotype was picked up many times. The chain has TRBV28 and TRBJ2-5; TRBD1 or TRBD2 may be the D gene (5 bases each). V lost 3 bases and J 4 bases, leaving 15 bases between the germline ends. The CDR3 length is 15 residues. CDR1 is MDHEN and CDR2 is SYDVKM in the germline V gene. CDR3 residues: CASSFRGRARETQYF. DNA of the CDR3: TGTGCCAGCAGTTTTAGGGGACGCGCCCGAGAGACCCAGTACTTC. The full variable domain, in which reference TRBV28 and TRBJ2-5 provide the parts outside the CDR3, is DVKVTQSSRYLVKRTGEKVFLECVQDMDHENMFWYRQDPGLGLRLIYFSYDVKMKEKGDIPEGYSVSREKKERFSLILESASTNQTSMYLCASSFRGRARETQYFGPGTRLLVL.

This clonotype was counted at least ten times. CDR3: CSARWGSEAFF. The DNA for the CDR3 is TGCAGTGCTAGATGGGGGAGTGAAGCTTTCTTT. The gene calls are TRBV20-1 and TRBJ1-1, with a possible D match to TRBD1 (5 bases). The germline V gene encodes CDR1 DFQATT and CDR2 SNEGSKA (reference sequence). V shed 2 bases and J shed 7 bases, with 8 bases lying between them. This CDR3 has 11 residues.

This clonotype was counted at least ten times. V is TRBV7-3 and J is TRBJ2-5, with a weak D call TRBD2 (5 bases). This CDR3 is 17 amino acids long. V shed 1 base and J shed 5 bases, with 20 bases lying between them. Germline values: CDR1 SGHTA, CDR2 FQGTGA. CDR3 amino acids: CASSLKWEWASRETQYF. The DNA for the CDR3 is TGTGCCAGCAGCTTAAAGTGGGAGTGGGCTTCTCGGGAGACCCAGTACTTC. Filled out from reference TRBV7-3 and TRBJ2-5, the complete variable domain reads GAGVSQTPSNKVTEKGKYVELRCDPISGHTALYWYRQSLGQGPEFLIYFQGTGAADDSGLPNDRFFAVRPEGSVSTLKIQRTERGDSAVYLCASSLKWEWASRETQYFGPGTRLLVL.

This clonotype was seen at least ten times. The chain uses TRBV7-2 and TRBJ2-3, with D possibly being TRBD1 (6 bases). CDR1 and CDR2 (germline): SGHTA, FQGNSA. CDR3 length: 16 amino acids. The ends were cut back, 3 bases at V and 3 bases at J, with 16 bases in the middle. The CDR3 bases are TGTGCCAGCAGCTTTGGGGGCCCTCTAATAACAGATACGCAGTATTTT. This sequence encodes CASSFGGPLITDTQYF.

Ten or more counts support this clonotype. The V call is TRBV6-4, the J call TRBJ1-1; D unresolved. Germline V gene data show CDR1 as MRHNA and CDR2 as SNTAGT. Trimming took off 5 bases at V and 3 bases at J, with 10 bases between the two ends. CDR3 size: 13 residues. CDR3 sequence reads: CASSIGRDTEAFF. DNA for the CDR3: TGTGCCAGCAGTATCGGGAGGGACACTGAAGCTTTCTTT.

This clonotype was seen at least ten times. The J gene is TRBJ2-1, the V gene TRBV29-1, with TRBD1 matching over 9 bases. This CDR3 spans 12 amino acids. CDR1 is SQVTM, CDR2 ANQGSEA, per germline. Trimming removed 7 bases from V and 7 bases from J; junction bases left unmatched: 5. CDR3 nucleotide sequence: TGCAGCGGCGACAGGGGGGGGAATGAGCAGTTCTTC. It encodes CSGDRGGNEQFF.

This clonotype was observed at least ten times. The chain employs TRBV4-1 and TRBJ1-6; the D gene is possibly TRBD1 (5 bases). This CDR3 comprises 16 residues. Germline V gene data show CDR1 as MGHRA and CDR2 as YSYEKL. V was cut by 0 bases and J by 7 bases, with 13 bases left in between. The CDR3 here is CASSQEGVAMNSPLHF. Written as DNA, the CDR3 is TGCGCCAGCAGCCAAGAAGGGGTGGCTATGAATTCACCCCTCCACTTT.